These 20 T cell receptor beta chains came from one sample sequenced in a study of T cell responses to AZD1222 COVID-19 vaccine. TCRdb keeps only in-frame clones here, not all; method: immunoSEQ multiplex PCR. The sample shows fewer than 200,000 clones, 70% to 90% of them seen only once. The sequencing here drew on peripheral blood, taken on day 0 of AZD1222 vaccination. These receptors all stem from an adult in good health.

The chain has TRBV18 and TRBJ1-4, with 8 bases lining up with TRBD1. Germline CDR1 KGHSH, CDR2 LQKENI. The junction had 6 bases not matched to a gene; V was cut back by 0 bases and J by 0 bases. This CDR3 comprises 18 residues. CDR3 residues: CASSPPSRGLATNEKLFF. CDR3 bases: TGTGCCAGCTCACCACCGTCCAGGGGGCTAGCAACTAATGAAAAACTGTTTTTT.

V gene TRBV30 combines with J gene TRBJ2-3, with 12 bases lining up with TRBD1. Per the germline V gene, CDR1 is GTSNPN and CDR2 is SVGIG (reference sequence). The CDR3 extends over 16 amino acids. With V trimmed by 4 bases and J by 0 bases, 5 bases remained unmatched. This CDR3 is CAWIRDRGRSTDTQYF. The CDR3 nucleotides read TGTGCCTGGATCCGGGACAGGGGGCGAAGCACAGATACGCAGTATTTT.

For the CDR3, the DNA is TGTGCCCATAGCGGCCAGGGGAACGAGCAGTACTTC. Translation: CAHSGQGNEQYF. The chain employs TRBV30 and TRBJ2-7; D is possibly TRBD1 or TRBD2 (6 bases each). The CDR3 covers 12 residues. The V gene lost 8 bases and the J gene lost 5 bases, with 16 bases spanning the gap. Germline V lookup: CDR1 GTSNPN, CDR2 SVGIG (reference sequence).

This chain connects TRBV25-1 to TRBJ1-4, with D possibly TRBD1 on 5 matching bases. The V gene lost 0 bases and the J gene lost 7 bases, with 9 bases spanning the gap. Germline V gene data show CDR1 as MGHDK and CDR2 as SYGVNS. This CDR3 has 14 amino acids. The CDR3 protein is CASSEYETVEKLFF. The CDR3 DNA is TGTGCCAGCAGTGAATATGAGACAGTTGAAAAACTGTTTTTT. The full variable domain, in which reference TRBV25-1 and TRBJ1-4 provide the parts outside the CDR3, is EADIYQTPRYLVIGTGKKITLECSQTMGHDKMYWYQQDPGMELHLIHYSYGVNSTEKGDLSSESTVSRIRTEHFPLTLESARPSHTSQYLCASSEYETVEKLFFGSGTQLSVL.

The chain has TRBV24-1 and TRBJ2-7; weak D call: TRBD1 (6 bases). The CDR3 covers 15 residues. CDR1 and CDR2 (germline): KGHDR, SFDVKD. V was cut by 4 bases and J by 4 bases, with 16 bases left in between. The CDR3 here is CATSDSGRGQYEQYF. The CDR3 DNA reads TGTGCCACCAGTGACTCGGGACGGGGACAATACGAGCAGTACTTC.

The table lists this clone with many counts. The chain employs TRBV27 and TRBJ1-1, with D possibly TRBD1 on 6 matching bases. This CDR3 is built from 14 residues. Germline V gene sequence: CDR1 MNHEY, CDR2 SMNVEV (reference sequence). The V gene lost 0 bases and the J gene lost 7 bases, with 12 bases spanning the gap. The CDR3 loop is CASSLSGGSGEAFF. CDR3 in DNA: TGTGCCAGCAGTTTATCAGGGGGATCGGGTGAAGCTTTCTTT.

The genes are TRBV5-8 and TRBJ1-2; D is unresolved. The ends were cut back, 4 bases at V and 5 bases at J, with 9 bases in the middle. Germline CDR1 reads SGHTS; CDR2 reads YDEGEE. The CDR3 has 12 residues. CDR3 residues: CASSLVVYGYTF. The CDR3 DNA is TGTGCCAGCAGCCTGGTAGTTTATGGCTACACCTTC.

The CDR3 loop reads CAWGGQEASGYTF. The CDR3 DNA is TGTGCCTGGGGAGGACAGGAGGCTTCTGGCTACACCTTC. This rearrangement joins TRBV30 to TRBJ1-2; TRBD1 aligns across 7 bases. The V segment lost 5 bases and the J segment 7 bases; nucleotides outside the gene matches: 10. CDR3 length: 13 amino acids. Germline V gene sequence: CDR1 GTSNPN, CDR2 SVGIG (reference sequence).

Points on this clone: The junction departs from the called germline gene at one end, perhaps through a read error. This rearrangement joins TRBV7-7 to TRBJ1-5, with unresolved D. CDR3 length: 17 residues. The germline gives CDR1 SSHAT, CDR2 FNYEAQ (reference sequence). The CDR3 coding sequence is TGTGCTAGCAGATTTACGGCCCATAGGGTTGGCAATCAGCCCCAGCATTTT. Amino acids: CASRFTAHRVGNQPQHF.

The chain recombines TRBV18 with TRBJ2-1; D is undetermined. Germline V gives CDR1 KGHSH, CDR2 LQKENI. This CDR3 spans 12 amino acids. Trimming pared 2 bases from V and 8 bases from J, leaving 7 bases between. The CDR3 region is CASSPSIDEQFF. The CDR3 DNA follows: TGTGCCAGCTCACCAAGTATAGATGAGCAGTTCTTC.

This chain links TRBV6-5 with TRBJ2-4; either TRBD1 or TRBD2 may supply D (5 bases each). V lost 5 bases and J lost 0, with 8 bases in between. The CDR3 spans 14 residues. Germline-derived CDR1 and CDR2 are MNHEY and SVGAGI. The CDR3 loop is CASSTGTAKNIQYF. In DNA form, the CDR3 reads TGTGCCAGCAGTACCGGGACAGCCAAAAACATTCAGTACTTC.

This clone has more than one count but fewer than ten. CDR3 residues: CASSPGFTYEQYF. The CDR3 DNA is TGTGCCAGCAGCCCGGGCTTTACCTACGAGCAGTACTTC. The chain combines TRBV28 with TRBJ2-7; D not certain. Germline V CDR1 and CDR2: MDHEN, SYDVKM. The V gene lost 6 bases and the J gene lost 2 bases, with 11 bases spanning the gap. The CDR3 covers 13 residues.

CDR3: CASSLGGAGGINEQFF. The CDR3 DNA follows: TGTGCCAGCAGCTTAGGCGGGGCAGGGGGCATTAATGAGCAGTTCTTC. The chain combines TRBV11-2 with TRBJ2-1; 8 nucleotides match TRBD1. Germline lookup yields CDR1 SGHAT and CDR2 FQNNGV. This CDR3 is built from 16 residues. With V trimmed by 1 base and J by 7 bases, 9 bases remained unmatched.

CDR3 in amino acids: CASSAHPTDGNEQFF. DNA for the CDR3: TGTGCCAGCAGCGCACACCCGACCGACGGAAATGAGCAGTTCTTC. V and J are TRBV9 and TRBJ2-1; D not certain. The CDR3 has 15 residues. V lost 3 bases and J 7 bases, leaving 17 bases between the germline ends. From germline, CDR1 is SGDLS and CDR2 YYNGEE.

In its sample, this clone is medium-sized. The CDR3 carries no conserved terminal phenylalanine or tryptophan, so it likely arises from a read error. The limits of the CDR3 on the DNA are not certain, so only TCRdb's listed CDR3 is given. The rearrangement links TRBV19 to TRBJ1-1; the table's D call of TRBD1 was not tested on the DNA. Termini included, the CDR3 measures 9 amino acids. Germline-derived CDR1 and CDR2 are LNHDA and SQIVND (reference sequence). CDR3: CASSIGAIL.

The chain recombines TRBV11-3 with TRBJ2-1; D may correspond to TRBD1 or TRBD2 (5 bases each). V lost 3 bases and J lost 9, with 12 bases in between. This CDR3 comprises 13 residues. Germline assignment: CDR1 SGHNT and CDR2 YENEEA. CDR3 in DNA: TGTGCCAGCAGCTTTCAGGGACGGGGTGAGCAGTTCTTC. Translation: CASSFQGRGEQFF.

V gene TRBV5-1 combines with J gene TRBJ2-2; TRBD1 matches 9 bases. CDR1 SGHRS and CDR2 YFSETQ come from the germline V gene. V was clipped by 1 base and J by 6 bases; unmatched bases: 4. The CDR3 totals 15 residues. Here the CDR3 reads CASSLTGGGSGELFF. In nucleotides, the CDR3 is TGCGCCAGCAGCTTGACAGGGGGCGGGTCCGGGGAGCTGTTTTTT.

This chain joins TRBV15 and TRBJ2-7; D uncertain. Germline CDR1 and CDR2: LNHNV and YYDKDF (reference sequence). The CDR3 is 13 amino acids. V was trimmed by 0 bases and J by 3 bases, leaving 6 bases between them. CDR3 DNA: TGTGCCACCAGCAGAGATACAGACTACGAGCAGTACTTC. This sequence encodes CATSRDTDYEQYF.

About this clone: This same CDR3 is encoded by further DNA sequences in the sample. V and J are TRBV25-1 and TRBJ1-5; no clear D gene. CDR3 size: 12 residues. V was pared by 4 bases and J by 3 bases, with 4 bases between. Per germline, CDR1 MGHDK and CDR2 SYGVNS. CDR3 nucleotide sequence: TGTGCCAGCAGTGGGGACAATCAGCCCCAGCATTTT. Amino acid sequence: CASSGDNQPQHF.

V and J are TRBV7-2 and TRBJ2-7, with 7 bases fitting TRBD2. V dropped 1 base and J dropped 3; count of bases not matched to a gene: 0. CDR1 and CDR2 (germline): SGHTA, FQGNSA. The CDR3 has 13 amino acids. Here the CDR3 DNA reads TGTGCCAGCAGCTTAGGGGGGGGCTACGAGCAGTACTTC. Its protein is CASSLGGGYEQYF.